The 19 T cell receptor beta chains given below trace back to one sample, sequenced in a study of neurological immune-mediated disorders. Via MiXCR, TCRdb re-called the 5' RACE reads, giving one row per CDR3 protein. The repertoire includes approximately 46,000 distinct CDR3 sequences, 2.5% to 3.5% of them detected once, and less than 15% sits in the top ten. The sequenced sample was PBMCs. The receptor source for this set is a woman in her 50s with multiple sclerosis.

This clonotype has a count of ten or more. The chain employs TRBV20-1 and TRBJ2-1; D not certain. Per the germline V gene, CDR1 is DFQATT and CDR2 is SNEGSKA (reference sequence). The V and J ends lost 4 bases and 8 bases respectively, with 12 bases between them. The CDR3 is 12 amino acids. Here the CDR3 reads CSATPMRDEQFF. The CDR3, as DNA: TGCAGTGCTACCCCCATGCGTGATGAGCAGTTCTTC.

This clonotype was found many times. This chain uses TRBV2 with TRBJ1-6; 8 positions agree with TRBD1. Germline-derived CDR1 and CDR2 are SNHLY and FYNNEI. This CDR3 region has 15 residues. V was pared by 6 bases and J by 5 bases, with 6 bases of the junction left unmatched. CDR3 sequence (DNA): TGTGCCAGCAGGGAGACAGGGGTCGATAATTCACCCCTCCACTTT. This gives the protein CASRETGVDNSPLHF.

Ten or more counts support this clonotype. This chain links TRBV11-2 with TRBJ2-3; D may be TRBD2 (6 bases). Germline CDR1 SGHAT, CDR2 FQNNGV. The CDR3 totals 17 residues. Trimming shortened V by 1 base and J by 0 bases, and 14 bases separated the two germline ends. CDR3 amino acids: CASSLGHGGVSTDTQYF. Here the CDR3 DNA reads TGTGCCAGCAGCTTAGGTCACGGAGGGGTTAGCACAGATACGCAGTATTTT.

This clonotype was observed many times. The chain couples TRBV7-9 to TRBJ1-1; D is perhaps TRBD1 (5 bases). This CDR3 is 15 amino acids long. Germline assignment: CDR1 SEHNR and CDR2 FQNEAQ (reference sequence). Trimming stripped 7 bases from V and 1 base from J, with 16 bases between. The CDR3 nucleotides are TGTGCCAGCAATAGGGGCTTCCTGGGGAACACTGAAGCTTTCTTT. Translation: CASNRGFLGNTEAFF.

The chain links TRBV7-9 to TRBJ2-7; 9 nucleotides line up with TRBD2. Germline V gives CDR1 SEHNR, CDR2 FQNEAQ (reference sequence). Losses at the gene ends were 5 bases for V and 6 bases for J; bases not matched to a gene: 11. There are 15 residues in the CDR3. The CDR3 DNA follows: TGTGCCAGCAGCCCGAGGGGCGGGGGGGGACGCGAGCAGTACTTC. Its translation is CASSPRGGGGREQYF.

This clonotype was picked up many times. The CDR3 is CASSPRWGGEQYV. The CDR3, as DNA: TGTGCCAGCAGTCCCCGGTGGGGGGGCGAGCAGTACGTC. This chain uses TRBV12-3 or TRBV12-4 with TRBJ2-7; 7 nucleotides line up with TRBD2. The V gene end was trimmed by 5 bases and the J gene end by 6 bases; junction bases not matched to a gene: 7. The CDR3 consists of 13 residues.

This clonotype was counted at least ten times. V and J are TRBV7-2 and TRBJ1-5, with 8 nucleotides matching TRBD1. V lost 3 bases, J lost 2 bases, and 3 bases stayed unmatched. This CDR3 is 15 amino acids long. Germline V gene data show CDR1 as SGHTA and CDR2 as FQGNSA. CDR3 sequence: CASSFTGGGNQPQHF. CDR3 nucleotide sequence: TGTGCCAGCAGCTTCACAGGGGGAGGCAATCAGCCCCAGCATTTT.

This clonotype was recorded at least ten times. This chain uses TRBV4-1 with TRBJ2-5; D call uncertain. The ends were cut back, 4 bases at V and 5 bases at J, with 11 bases in the middle. CDR3 length equals 13 residues. Germline CDR1 MGHRA, CDR2 YSYEKL. The CDR3 DNA reads TGCGCCAGCAGCCCAAACCCCGGCGAGACCCAGTACTTC. It specifies CASSPNPGETQYF.

This clonotype has a count of ten or more. The chain combines TRBV7-8 with TRBJ2-1; 8 positions match TRBD2. J lost 6 bases, V lost 4 bases, and 11 bases had no gene match. The CDR3 spans 16 residues. Germline V gives CDR1 SGHVS, CDR2 FQNEAQ. CDR3 sequence reads: CASSSPAGGNTNEQFF. The CDR3 bases are TGTGCCAGCAGCTCCCCGGCGGGGGGAAACACCAATGAGCAGTTCTTC.

This clonotype was detected many times. This chain connects TRBV14 to TRBJ1-1; weak D call: TRBD1 (5 bases). Trimming removed 3 bases from V and 5 bases from J, with 16 bases in between. CDR1 is SGHDN, CDR2 FVKESK, per germline. The CDR3 is 15 amino acids. The CDR3 loop reads CASSHTTGVRTEAFF. Written as DNA, the CDR3 is TGTGCCAGCAGCCACACCACGGGGGTAAGGACTGAAGCTTTCTTT.

This clonotype was observed at least ten times. This chain joins TRBV7-9 and TRBJ2-3; 9 nucleotides agree with TRBD1. In germline, CDR1 is SEHNR, CDR2 FQNEAQ (reference sequence). Losses at the gene ends were 6 bases for V and 1 base for J; bases not matched to a gene: 2. The CDR3 consists of 14 residues. In DNA form, the CDR3 reads TGTGCCAGCAGACGGGACAGGGGCACAGATACGCAGTATTTT. It yields the protein CASRRDRGTDTQYF.

This clonotype was recorded many times. V usage is TRBV7-8 and J usage is TRBJ2-1, with 7 bases matching TRBD2. This CDR3 has 21 amino acids. The V gene's germline CDR1 is SGHVS and CDR2 FQNEAQ. V shed 0 bases and J 1 base; nucleotides not matched to a gene: 18. CDR3 sequence (DNA): TGTGCCAGCAGCTTAGCGGGAATCGGACTAGTTGCCCCGGGGTCCTACAATGAGCAGTTCTTC. Its protein is CASSLAGIGLVAPGSYNEQFF.

This clonotype has at least ten counts. The chain is built from TRBV6-1 and TRBJ2-2; a weak D match, TRBD1 (7 bases). The CDR3 is 19 amino acids. CDR1 and CDR2 (germline): MNHNS, SASEGT. The V gene lost 2 bases and the J gene lost 0 bases, with 19 bases spanning the gap. CDR3 sequence: CASSEMGVDREANTGELFF. CDR3 sequence (DNA): TGTGCCAGCAGTGAAATGGGGGTTGACAGGGAGGCGAACACCGGGGAGCTGTTTTTT.

Many counts were recorded for this clonotype. The chain combines TRBV5-6 with TRBJ2-1; a possible D gene is TRBD2 (6 bases). CDR3 length: 13 amino acids. Germline V gives CDR1 SGHDT, CDR2 YYEEEE. Trimming shortened V by 4 bases and J by 7 bases, and 12 bases separated the two germline ends. The CDR3 region has the DNA TGTGCCAGCAGCCGTCCTCGGGAGAATGAGCAGTTCTTC. The encoded protein is CASSRPRENEQFF.

This clonotype came up many times. The rearrangement links TRBV20-1 to TRBJ2-7; 7 bases are shared with TRBD1. V trimming: 4 bases; J trimming: 3 bases; junction bases outside the gene matches: 6. Germline CDR1 reads DFQATT; CDR2 reads SNEGSKA (reference sequence). This CDR3 contains 13 residues. CDR3 in DNA: TGCAGTGCTATCTCCGGGACAGACTACGAGCAGTACTTC. It is translated as CSAISGTDYEQYF.

The rearrangement joins TRBV10-2 to TRBJ1-1; 9 bases map to TRBD1. The V gene's germline CDR1 is WSHSY and CDR2 SAAADI. This CDR3 region has 14 residues. J was trimmed by 1 base and V by 5 bases; bases with no gene match: 2. CDR3 region: CASSSQGANTEAFF. In DNA, the CDR3 is TGCGCCAGCAGTTCACAGGGGGCGAACACTGAAGCTTTCTTT.

This clonotype has at least ten counts. The chain joins TRBV5-1 to TRBJ2-7; 8 positions match TRBD1. The CDR3 has 17 residues. V trimming: 0 bases; J trimming: 7 bases; junction bases outside the gene matches: 15. CDR1 is SGHRS and CDR2 is YFSETQ in the germline V gene. The CDR3: CASSLGGRQGAVREQYF. CDR3 nucleotides: TGCGCCAGCAGCTTGGGAGGGCGGCAGGGGGCAGTAAGGGAGCAGTACTTC.

In its sample, this clonotype was seen many times. The chain recombines TRBV15 with TRBJ2-3; 8 nucleotides match TRBD2. Trimming cost V 5 bases and J 0 bases; bases outside gene matches: 4. This CDR3 comprises 15 residues. Germline V gene lookup returns CDR1 LNHNV and CDR2 YYDKDF (reference sequence). Written as DNA, the CDR3 is TGTGCCACCAGCCGGGGGGGTCCAAGCACAGATACGCAGTATTTT. Translated, it gives CATSRGGPSTDTQYF. The full variable domain, rest sourced from reference TRBV15 and TRBJ2-3, is DAMVIQNPRYQVTQFGKPVTLSCSQTLNHNVMYWYQQKSSQAPKLLFHYYDKDFNNEADTPDNFQSRRPNTSFCFLDIRSPGLGDTAMYLCATSRGGPSTDTQYFGPGTRLTVL.

This clonotype turned up a few times. A much larger clone lies a single base off, so this may be a read error. This CDR3 fails to terminate in the conserved phenylalanine or tryptophan, so it likely reflects a read error. The V and J genes are TRBV20-1 and TRBJ2-4; tentatively, D is TRBD2 (5 bases). V lost 5 bases, J lost 0 bases, and 11 bases lay in between. The CDR3 has 14 residues. Per the germline V gene, CDR1 is DFQATT and CDR2 is SNEGSKA (reference sequence). The CDR3 DNA reads as TGCAGTGCTCCTTCGACTATAGCCAAAAACATTCAGTACTGC. Its protein product is CSAPSTIAKNIQYC.